This record looks at one T cell receptor beta chain sequence and its context. Its antigen remains unknown. The CDR3 extends 3 residues past the end of the read, so its final part is completed from the germline J gene. This sample is part of a study of T cells in women clearing cervical HPV infection. Whole-study context: Controls were women whose single incident HPV16 infection cleared within 12 months without precancer or cancer. Only a few women had HLA typing results available. The study, taken as a whole, reports: It is unknown whether associations predate infection; no effector/memory or HPV-specific sorting. CIN3+ cases had significantly higher TCR richness than controls; evenness did not differ.

Repertoires were generated with immunoSEQ multiplex PCR, while TCRdb's copy carries only in-frame clones and drops some. The table gives tens of thousands of clones; the top ten clones make up 1.4% of it. The germline gives CDR1 LNHDA, CDR2 SQIVND (reference sequence). Trimming shortened V by 6 bases and J by 0 bases, and 14 bases separated the two germline ends. The CDR3 is 16 amino acids. The chain is built from TRBV19 and TRBJ1-4; TRBD1 is a possible D gene (5 bases). The clonotype originates from a woman aged 18-69 years with a cervical HPV16 infection that either progressed to CIN3+ or cleared (not recorded which). The material sequenced was blood buffy coat. CDR3 in amino acids: CASSPWGGATNEKLFF. The sequenced CDR3 bases are TGTGCCAGTAGCCCCTGGGGGGGTGCAACTAATGAAAAA. The complete variable domain, with remaining parts taken from reference TRBV19 and TRBJ1-4, reads DGGITQSPKYLFRKEGQNVTLSCEQNLNHDAMYWYRQDPGQGLRLIYYSQIVNDFQKGDIAEGYSVSREKKESFPLTVTSAQKNPTAFYLCASSPWGGATNEKLFFGSGTQLSVL.